This T cell receptor (beta chain) was recorded in a study of blood T cell repertoires in COVID-19. Study-wide context: T cells, B-cell-depleted T cells, or PBMCs provided the cDNA or gDNA that served as material.

The CDR3 covers 13 residues. Trimming left V 4 bases short and J 8 bases short, with 15 bases between. Germline V CDR1 and CDR2: SGHRS, YFSETQ. This table comes from immunoSEQ multiplex PCR, and its TCRdb copy is limited to in-frame clones, with some not included. Found here are around 140,000 clones, around 87% of them singletons; the top ten hold 13%. The source material was peripheral blood. The receptor was isolated from a man between 18 and 35 years old with COVID-19, enrolled during active disease. J is TRBJ1-2 and V is TRBV5-1; D is uncertain. CDR3 sequence (DNA): TGCGCCAGCAGCCTCCCCCGATCCGGGGGCTACACCTTC. Translating it yields CASSLPRSGGYTF.